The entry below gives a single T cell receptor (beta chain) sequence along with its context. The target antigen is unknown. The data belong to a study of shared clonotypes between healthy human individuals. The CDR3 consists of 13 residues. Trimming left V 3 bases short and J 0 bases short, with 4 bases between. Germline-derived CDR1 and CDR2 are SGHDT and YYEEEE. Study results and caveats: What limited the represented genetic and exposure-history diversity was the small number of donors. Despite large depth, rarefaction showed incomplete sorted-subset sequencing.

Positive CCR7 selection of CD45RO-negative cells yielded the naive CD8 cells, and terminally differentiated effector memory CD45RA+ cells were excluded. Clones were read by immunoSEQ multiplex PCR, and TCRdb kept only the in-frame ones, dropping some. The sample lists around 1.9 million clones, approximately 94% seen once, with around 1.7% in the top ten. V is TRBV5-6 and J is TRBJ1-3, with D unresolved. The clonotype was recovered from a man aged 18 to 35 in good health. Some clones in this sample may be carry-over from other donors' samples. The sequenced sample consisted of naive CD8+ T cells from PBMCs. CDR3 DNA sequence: TGTGCCAGCAGCTGGATCTCTGGAAACACCATATATTTT. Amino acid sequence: CASSWISGNTIYF. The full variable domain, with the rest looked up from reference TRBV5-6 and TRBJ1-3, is DAGVTQSPTHLIKTRGQQVTLRCSPKSGHDTVSWYQQALGQGPQFIFQYYEEEERQRGNFPDRFSGHQFPNYSSELNVNALLLGDSALYLCASSWISGNTIYFGEGSWLTVV.